This TCR beta chain was identified in a study of T cell responses to AZD1222 COVID-19 vaccine. The length of the CDR3 is 15 residues. Germline trimming cut 4 bases from V and 10 bases from J; bases unmatched to any gene: 9. The germline CDR1 and CDR2 sequences are MNHEY and SMNVEV (reference sequence). About this clone: Its target is unknown.

Libraries were prepared by immunoSEQ multiplex PCR; TCRdb keeps only in-frame clonotypes and omits some of them. This table has 90,000 to 120,000 clones, around 87% appearing once. General observations from the study: Most donors were white British and more were female, and clonal diversity was possibly underestimated.

The chain recombines TRBV27 with TRBJ2-1, with 11 bases aligning to TRBD2. The source is an adult in good health. Specimen: peripheral blood, collected on day 0 of AZD1222 vaccination. This CDR3 reads CASSSRLAGFWEQFF. CDR3 in DNA: TGTGCCAGCAGTTCAAGACTAGCGGGATTCTGGGAGCAGTTCTTC.